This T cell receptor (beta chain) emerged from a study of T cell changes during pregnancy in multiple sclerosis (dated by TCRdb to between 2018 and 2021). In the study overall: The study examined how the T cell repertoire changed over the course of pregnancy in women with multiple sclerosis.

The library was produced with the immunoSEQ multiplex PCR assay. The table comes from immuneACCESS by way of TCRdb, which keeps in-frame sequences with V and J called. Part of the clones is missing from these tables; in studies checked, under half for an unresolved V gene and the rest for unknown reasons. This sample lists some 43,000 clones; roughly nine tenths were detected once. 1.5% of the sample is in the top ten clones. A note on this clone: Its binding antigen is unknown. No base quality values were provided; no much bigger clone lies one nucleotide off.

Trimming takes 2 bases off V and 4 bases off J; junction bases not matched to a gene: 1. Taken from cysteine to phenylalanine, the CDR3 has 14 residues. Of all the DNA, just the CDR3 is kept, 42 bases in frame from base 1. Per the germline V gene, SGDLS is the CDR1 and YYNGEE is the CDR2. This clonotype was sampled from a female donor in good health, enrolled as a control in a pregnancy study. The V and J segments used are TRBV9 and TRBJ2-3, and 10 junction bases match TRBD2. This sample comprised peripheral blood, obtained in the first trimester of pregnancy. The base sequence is TGTGCCAGCAGCGTTGGGACTAGCGCAGATACGCAGTATTTT. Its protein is CASSVGTSADTQYF.